This TCR beta chain comes out of a study of blood T cells in healthy people across ages. Study summary: Using template switching, researchers captured about one barcoded beta molecule for each two T cells. Study results and limitations: Leaving the PBMCs unsorted stopped any conclusive comparison of naive versus antigen-experienced cells.

For the second PCR, which ran for roughly 7 to 11 cycles, a sample-barcoded 5' primer and a J-beta primer mix were used. Every single cDNA molecule received a tag from a template-switch adaptor with 12 random nucleotides. MiXCR, applied by TCRdb to the 5' RACE reads, yields one record per CDR3 protein. The sample gives hundreds of thousands of distinct CDR3 sequences, about 53% of which show up once; over 30% is in the top ten. This CDR3 contains 17 residues. From germline, CDR1 is SGHRS and CDR2 YFSETQ. V shed 0 bases, J shed 2 bases, and the junction held 9 bases outside the gene matches. Comment on this clonotype: The antigen is unknown.

A minimum of 7 million PBMCs was isolated per sample. The V and J genes are TRBV5-1 and TRBJ2-7; 9 bases line up with TRBD1. The receptor was isolated from a man aged 60-69 years in good health. Sequencing was done on a sample of blood. CDR3 coding DNA: TGCGCCAGCAGCTTGGCCTCCGGGACAGGGAGTCCCTACGAGCAGTACTTC. This gives the protein CASSLASGTGSPYEQYF.